These 28 T cell receptor beta chains came from one sample sequenced in a study of cytomegalovirus exposure and HLA in healthy donors. PCR employed 60 Vbeta and 13 Jbeta primers. The table came from immunoSEQ multiplex PCR; TCRdb's copy has only in-frame clones and leaves some out. In the table there are under 200,000 clones, 86% of which are singletons. Sequencing was carried out using PBMCs. The receptors shown here come from a woman aged 18 to 35 in good health and CMV-seronegative.

V gene TRBV19 combines with J gene TRBJ2-7, with D maybe TRBD1 (6 bases). The V and J ends lost 2 bases and 2 bases respectively, with 13 bases between them. The CDR3 extends over 15 amino acids. CDR1 is LNHDA and CDR2 is SQIVND in the germline V gene (reference sequence). DNA for the CDR3: TGTGCCAGTAGTATAACAGGGTCCAACCCCTACGAGCAGTACTTC. It yields the protein CASSITGSNPYEQYF.

Written as DNA, the CDR3 is TGTGCCAGCAGTGTCGGTTCCTATGGCTACACCTTC. This encodes CASSVGSYGYTF. The chain is built from TRBV2 and TRBJ1-2; no clear D gene. Trimming took off 4 bases at V and 4 bases at J, with 7 bases between the two ends. CDR1 is SNHLY, CDR2 FYNNEI, per germline. The CDR3 spans 12 residues.

This clone was recorded only once. The chain has TRBV10-3 and TRBJ2-7, with D tentatively TRBD2 (6 bases). V was shortened by 0 bases and J by 3 bases, with 12 bases between the two germline ends. Germline V lookup: CDR1 ENHRY, CDR2 SYGVKD. The CDR3 sequence is 15 residues long. In DNA form, the CDR3 reads TGTGCCATCAGTGAGTCGAGGGGACTCCACTACGAGCAGTACTTC. Its translation: CAISESRGLHYEQYF.

The chain uses TRBV5-1 and TRBJ2-2, with D possibly matching TRBD1 (5 bases). Trimming took off 10 bases at V and 0 bases at J, with 16 bases between the two ends. The CDR3 is 15 amino acids. Germline assignment: CDR1 SGHRS and CDR2 YFSETQ. The CDR3 sequence is CAHGKRTTNTGELFF. As DNA, the CDR3 is TGCGCCCATGGCAAAAGGACAACGAACACCGGGGAGCTGTTTTTT.

The sample holds a few counts of this clone. The rearrangement links TRBV10-3 to TRBJ2-1, with a tentative D call TRBD2 (6 bases). The CDR3 has 16 amino acids. Trimming took 0 bases from V and 0 from J, leaving 9 bases between them. In germline, CDR1 is ENHRY, CDR2 SYGVKD. CDR3 bases: TGTGCCATCAGTGAGTCTGGGGGGATCTCCTACAATGAGCAGTTCTTC. This sequence encodes CAISESGGISYNEQFF.

This chain links TRBV4-1 with TRBJ2-7, with 9 bases aligning to TRBD2. Germline V gene data show CDR1 as MGHRA and CDR2 as YSYEKL. V shed 1 base, J shed 1 base, and the junction held 11 bases outside the gene matches. The CDR3 covers 18 residues. CDR3 region: CASSQVGGGRALSYEQYF. CDR3 nucleotide sequence: TGCGCCAGCAGCCAAGTGGGTGGCGGGAGGGCCCTTTCCTACGAGCAGTACTTC.

This clone was seen just once. The genes are TRBV28 and TRBJ1-4; D is ambiguous. The CDR3 consists of 13 residues. CDR1 MDHEN and CDR2 SYDVKM come from the germline V gene. The ends were cut back, 6 bases at V and 15 bases at J, with 20 bases in the middle. The CDR3 DNA follows: TGTGCCAGCAGGGGCCCCGCCCCGCCGGGGTTGTTTTTT. Translation gives CASRGPAPPGLFF.

The chain couples TRBV5-4 to TRBJ2-7; 8 bases are a match to TRBD1. This CDR3 has 13 residues. J lost 7 bases, V lost 4 bases, and 7 bases had no gene match. The V gene's germline CDR1 is SGHNT and CDR2 YYREEE (reference sequence). CDR3 amino acids: CASSPWTGQEQYF. CDR3 coding DNA: TGTGCCAGCAGCCCGTGGACAGGGCAGGAGCAGTACTTC.

The gene calls are TRBV5-4 and TRBJ2-3, with D possibly matching TRBD2 (5 bases). This CDR3 spans 14 amino acids. The ends were cut back, 0 bases at V and 5 bases at J, with 10 bases in the middle. Germline-derived CDR1 and CDR2 are SGHNT and YYREEE (reference sequence). As DNA, the CDR3 is TGTGCCAGCAGCTTGGCCATCGAGGGAGATACGCAGTATTTT. This gives the protein CASSLAIEGDTQYF. The variable domain in full, with the rest retrieved from reference TRBV5-4 and TRBJ2-3, is ETGVTQSPTHLIKTRGQQVTLRCSSQSGHNTVSWYQQALGQGPQFIFQYYREEENGRGNFPPRFSGLQFPNYSSELNVNALELDDSALYLCASSLAIEGDTQYFGPGTRLTVL.

The rearrangement uses TRBV16 and TRBJ1-1; 11 nucleotides align to TRBD1. V shed 4 bases, J shed 4 bases, and the junction held 5 bases outside the gene matches. Germline lookup yields CDR1 KGHSY and CDR2 FQNENV. The CDR3 has 15 amino acids. CDR3 loop: CASSRTGGGSTEAFF. DNA for the CDR3: TGTGCCAGCAGCCGGACAGGGGGCGGGAGCACTGAAGCTTTCTTT.

The chain carries TRBV28 and TRBJ2-2, with 12 bases lining up with TRBD1. J lost 4 bases, V lost 5 bases, and 11 bases had no gene match. Germline values: CDR1 MDHEN, CDR2 SYDVKM. CDR3 length equals 18 residues. CDR3 protein: CASSTPGQGARSTGELFF. The CDR3 nucleotides read TGTGCCAGCAGTACTCCGGGACAGGGGGCTCGTAGCACCGGGGAGCTGTTTTTT.

V and J are TRBV29-1 and TRBJ1-2, with a possible D match to TRBD1 (5 bases). The CDR3 covers 15 residues. Trimming removed 0 bases from V and 10 bases from J, with 21 bases in between. Looked up from germline, CDR1 is SQVTM and CDR2 is ANQGSEA. Written as DNA, the CDR3 is TGCAGCGTTGAAGATCCGGGGGATATTTGGCTCGTCTACACCTTC. It is translated as CSVEDPGDIWLVYTF.

The V gene is TRBV28, the J gene TRBJ2-1, with 8 bases aligning to TRBD2. CDR1 is MDHEN and CDR2 is SYDVKM in the germline V gene. V trimming: 6 bases; J trimming: 4 bases; junction bases outside the gene matches: 8. The CDR3 extends over 15 amino acids. The CDR3 spells CASRVAGQSYNEQFF. The DNA of the CDR3 is TGTGCCAGCAGAGTAGCGGGACAATCGTACAATGAGCAGTTCTTC. Full variable domain (missing parts from reference TRBV28 and TRBJ2-1): DVKVTQSSRYLVKRTGEKVFLECVQDMDHENMFWYRQDPGLGLRLIYFSYDVKMKEKGDIPEGYSVSREKKERFSLILESASTNQTSMYLCASRVAGQSYNEQFFGPGTRLTVL.

This rearrangement joins TRBV28 to TRBJ2-1, with D possibly TRBD1 on 6 matching bases. Germline CDR1 and CDR2: MDHEN and SYDVKM. The CDR3 has 14 residues. Trimming took off 8 bases at V and 2 bases at J, with 13 bases between the two ends. The CDR3 region has the DNA TGTGCCAGCTACGAAGAGGGGGCCTACAATGAGCAGTTCTTC. Its protein is CASYEEGAYNEQFF.

The chain carries TRBV19 and TRBJ2-7, with TRBD1 matching over 7 bases. CDR3 length equals 17 residues. Germline V lookup: CDR1 LNHDA, CDR2 SQIVND (reference sequence). V dropped 2 bases and J dropped 6; count of bases not matched to a gene: 16. CDR3 sequence (DNA): TGTGCCAGTAGTATATGGCCCCAACAGGGGCCCACTGGCGAGCAGTACTTC. Translated, it gives CASSIWPQQGPTGEQYF.

The V gene is TRBV27, the J gene TRBJ1-1, with D uncertain. CDR3 length equals 19 residues. V lost 1 base to trimming and J lost 0 bases, with 21 bases between them. Per the germline V gene, CDR1 is MNHEY and CDR2 is SMNVEV (reference sequence). The CDR3 here is CASSLLPGHPAGMNTEAFF. The CDR3 DNA reads as TGTGCCAGCAGTTTATTGCCCGGGCACCCTGCGGGCATGAACACTGAAGCTTTCTTT.

CDR3 loop: CATSRWTGVDEQYF. The CDR3 coding sequence is TGTGCCACCAGCAGGTGGACAGGGGTAGACGAGCAGTACTTC. This chain links TRBV15 with TRBJ2-7; 9 nucleotides align to TRBD1. The CDR3 contains 14 residues. Germline values: CDR1 LNHNV, CDR2 YYDKDF (reference sequence). J lost 5 bases, V lost 3 bases, and 5 bases had no gene match.

This chain links TRBV19 with TRBJ1-5; possible D gene TRBD1, 5 bases. This CDR3 is 17 amino acids long. V lost 0 bases and J 9 bases, leaving 21 bases between the germline ends. Germline V lookup: CDR1 LNHDA, CDR2 SQIVND (reference sequence). The DNA for the CDR3 is TGTGCCAGTAGTATAGAAGGTCAGGGATACATCATGTTGCCCCAGCATTTT. This sequence encodes CASSIEGQGYIMLPQHF.

The rearrangement links TRBV19 to TRBJ1-3; 8 nucleotides agree with TRBD1. Trimming cost V 6 bases and J 4 bases; bases outside gene matches: 5. Per the germline V gene, CDR1 is LNHDA and CDR2 is SQIVND (reference sequence). The CDR3 runs 14 residues. CDR3 loop: CASRITGGGNTIYF. The CDR3 bases are TGTGCCAGTAGAATCACAGGGGGAGGAAACACCATATATTTT. Supplemented by reference TRBV19 and TRBJ1-3, the full variable domain reads DGGITQSPKYLFRKEGQNVTLSCEQNLNHDAMYWYRQDPGQGLRLIYYSQIVNDFQKGDIAEGYSVSREKKESFPLTVTSAQKNPTAFYLCASRITGGGNTIYFGEGSWLTVV.

The V and J genes are TRBV27 and TRBJ1-5, with TRBD1 as a possible D gene (5 bases). Trimming pared 6 bases from V and 5 bases from J, leaving 17 bases between. In germline, CDR1 is MNHEY, CDR2 SMNVEV (reference sequence). The CDR3 loop spans 15 amino acids. CDR3 protein: CASSPIGGLYQPQHF. The CDR3 region has the DNA TGTGCCAGCAGCCCTATTGGGGGGTTGTATCAGCCCCAGCATTTT.

This sequence joins TRBV15 and TRBJ2-1; D gene uncertain. Trimming removed 3 bases from V and 0 bases from J, with 12 bases in between. This CDR3 region has 16 residues. The germline V gene encodes CDR1 LNHNV and CDR2 YYDKDF (reference sequence). The chain's CDR3 is CATSRKRLDSYNEQFF. CDR3 nucleotides: TGTGCCACCAGCAGGAAAAGGCTAGACTCCTACAATGAGCAGTTCTTC.

This clone has only one observation. The genes are TRBV18 and TRBJ2-6, with D maybe TRBD2 (5 bases). CDR3 length: 17 amino acids. The germline gives CDR1 KGHSH, CDR2 LQKENI. Trimming left V 2 bases short and J 0 bases short, with 11 bases between. CDR3 in DNA: TGTGCCAGCTCACCAAGAGGGTCCGACTCTGGGGCCAACGTCCTGACTTTC. Translated, it gives CASSPRGSDSGANVLTF.

This sequence joins TRBV28 and TRBJ1-1, with 8 nucleotides matching TRBD1. Per germline, CDR1 MDHEN and CDR2 SYDVKM. V lost 3 bases, J lost 3 bases, and 3 bases stayed unmatched. The CDR3 contains 14 residues. The CDR3 DNA reads as TGTGCCAGCAGTTTGGACAGGGCCGACACTGAAGCTTTCTTT. Translating gives CASSLDRADTEAFF.

This chain links TRBV9 with TRBJ1-3, with D perhaps TRBD1 (5 bases). V was shortened by 3 bases and J by 3 bases, with 16 bases between the two germline ends. Germline CDR1 and CDR2: SGDLS and YYNGEE. This CDR3 comprises 16 residues. CDR3 sequence: CASSGVGGVYGNTIYF. For the CDR3, the DNA is TGTGCCAGCAGCGGAGTGGGGGGAGTATATGGAAACACCATATATTTT.

This rearrangement joins TRBV29-1 to TRBJ2-5; 7 bases agree with TRBD2. Trimming took 0 bases from V and 4 from J; bases not matched to a gene: 17. The CDR3 covers 18 residues. Per germline, CDR1 SQVTM and CDR2 ANQGSEA. CDR3 amino acids: CSVEDPPSGLFERETQYF. The DNA of the CDR3 is TGCAGCGTTGAAGACCCGCCTAGCGGCCTATTCGAGAGAGAGACCCAGTACTTC.

The chain is built from TRBV2 and TRBJ2-5, with D unclear. CDR1 is SNHLY and CDR2 is FYNNEI in the germline V gene. This CDR3 comprises 14 residues. V lost 1 base to trimming and J lost 1 base, with 7 bases between them. CDR3 in DNA: TGTGCCAGCAGTGAAGGACTCGCCCAAGAGACCCAGTACTTC. It codes for CASSEGLAQETQYF.

The CDR3 bases are TGTGCCAGCATGTTAGCGGGAGGGCTCTCCTACGAGCAGTACTTC. This translates into CASMLAGGLSYEQYF. The V call is TRBV27, the J call TRBJ2-7; 11 positions agree with TRBD2. The germline V gene encodes CDR1 MNHEY and CDR2 SMNVEV (reference sequence). After removal of 7 bases from V and 0 bases from J, the junction contained 5 bases not matched to a gene. The CDR3 sequence is 15 residues long.

This clone was counted between two and nine times. The rearrangement joins TRBV10-3 to TRBJ1-1, with D possibly TRBD1 on 5 matching bases. The CDR3 is made up of 14 amino acids. Germline-derived CDR1 and CDR2 are ENHRY and SYGVKD. Trimming shortened V by 4 bases and J by 3 bases, and 12 bases separated the two germline ends. The CDR3 DNA follows: TGTGCCATCAGTGCGGGGGGTGCGGACACTGAAGCTTTCTTT. It yields the protein CAISAGGADTEAFF.